This T cell receptor beta chain was sequenced in a study of a mutant IDH1 vaccine in newly diagnosed glioma. Points from the study as a whole: Pseudoprogression appeared unlinked to shifts in leading peripheral T cell clonotypes.

The repertoire was sequenced with immunoSEQ multiplex PCR; TCRdb's copy has only in-frame clones and lacks some. The top ten hold 12% of the sample, which has over 45,000 clones, 60% to 85% seen once. The germline gives CDR1 LNHDA, CDR2 SQIVND (reference sequence). This CDR3 spans 17 amino acids. V lost 3 bases and J lost 4; bases outside the gene matches: 14. This sample's time point: week 35, safety follow-up. In every dose of vaccine, 300 ug of mutant IDH1 20-mer peptide was given alongside topical imiquimod. Turning to this clone: Its antigen is not known.

This sequence originates from a man aged 40-50 years with glioma. Sequences were derived from PBMCs, sampled from a glioma patient whose treatment included an IDH1 peptide vaccine. The chain carries TRBV19 and TRBJ1-2, with 7 positions matching TRBD1. For the CDR3, the DNA is TGTGCCAGTAGTATTTACGGACAACAGAAGGGGGCCTATGGCTACACCTTC. Translating gives CASSIYGQQKGAYGYTF. The full variable domain, in which reference TRBV19 and TRBJ1-2 provide the parts outside the CDR3, is DGGITQSPKYLFRKEGQNVTLSCEQNLNHDAMYWYRQDPGQGLRLIYYSQIVNDFQKGDIAEGYSVSREKKESFPLTVTSAQKNPTAFYLCASSIYGQQKGAYGYTFGSGTRLTVV.